The sequence of this TCR beta chain was determined in a study of cytomegalovirus exposure and HLA in healthy donors (dated by TCRdb to 2016 to 2017). For the wider study: An earlier analysis of under 600 of the donors reported 250 to 350 Gb of sequence data and 100 million to 130 million unique TCR beta sequences from some 180 million T cells. A later analysis re-analyzed previously published TCR beta repertoires from 660 or so donors and added high-resolution HLA genotyping to study TCR occurrence patterns. Of the 300 to 500 genotyped donors, roughly 76% were placed in the genetic ancestry cluster associated with self-reported Caucasian donors. The study combined high-throughput TCR immunosequencing, statistical association of individual TCRs with disease status, and machine learning to predict cytomegalovirus infection status. On average, around 230,000 unique TCR beta nucleotide sequences were sequenced per donor among 398 genotyped donors of the cohort, with roughly 19% of those sequences being non-productive. The study aimed to test whether signatures of past pathogen exposure could be identified by cataloging public T cell receptors. Alongside the repertoire data, information on donor age, sex, ethnicity and CMV serostatus was compiled. The later analysis used no new phenotypic data to find candidate immune exposures, relying instead on TCR beta sequences and their occurrence across donors. Class I and class II HLA loci were covered by the typing at four-digit resolution. All discovery cohort repertoires had been generated on a single sequencing platform. To decide whether each TCR beta V gene segment behaved as functional or pseudogenic, an earlier analysis of approximately 620 of the donors relied on high-throughput TCR beta sequencing. Five DR-DQ haplotypes were treated as single units for association and clustering because of strong linkage in the cohort. A later genetic analysis used genome-wide SNP genotypes for about three fifths of the roughly 700 donors, treating that subset as a discovery cohort. About 300 gigabases of sequencing data and approximately 85 million unique TCR sequences were included in an early release covering around 600 HLA-typed donors. The T cell repertoires of around 670 subjects were profiled by immunosequencing and related to cytomegalovirus serostatus. The number of typed donors differed by locus: 629-630 for A, B, C, DRB1 and DQB1; some 540 for DQA1; approximately 600 for DPA1; and some 470 for DPB1. In addition to the first cohort of 500 to 850 subjects, a separate validation cohort of 120 different subjects was used.

This clone was recorded a few times. Its antigen target is currently unknown. No base quality values were provided; no much bigger clone lies one nucleotide off. Sequences SQVTM (CDR1) and ANQGSEA (CDR2) are obtained from the germline V gene. Including the terminal cysteine and phenylalanine, the CDR3 comprises 13 residues. Only the CDR3 DNA is retained, 39 bases long and in frame from the first base. V is cut by 4 bases and J by 5 bases, and the space between the germline ends is 11 bases. Overall results and qualifications from the work: Compared with the approximately 670-donor mean, donors in an Asian-associated ancestry cluster had fewer N-insertions in productive TCRs, according to a later genetic analysis. A group of highly shared sequence variants was considered likely to be a technical artifact of the sequencing pipeline. In an earlier analysis of 587 of the donors, most TCR beta V segments appeared in productive rearrangements about 87% or about 30% of the time, broadly matching IMGT annotations. CMV serostatus was the only immune exposure information available for the cohort. When HLA alleles, especially DR and DQ, strongly co-occurred, TCR associations were difficult to assign to individual alleles. In the study, about 150 TCR beta chains were listed as associated with cytomegalovirus. Because counts were too low, about 15 rarely observed V segments, including chromosome 9 orphons, were left out of the earlier analysis of over 550 of the donors. In a later analysis, most CMV-associated TCR beta chains were found to appear HLA-restricted, with HLA associations seemingly driven largely by CMV exposure. The classifier was reported to diagnose cytomegalovirus status with high specificity and sensitivity in both the original cohort and the validation cohort. In vitro tests confirmed that a few of the cytomegalovirus-associated TCR beta chains recognize cytomegalovirus antigens. V-gene and J-gene trimming of TCR beta chains was associated with a missense DCLRE1C variant in a later genetic analysis, and the association was replicated in an independent cohort. Presence/absence analyses assumed roughly uniform sequencing depth across donors, an assumption that may not hold. In this cohort, only TCR beta chains were sequenced, and detectable features were limited by the absence of alpha or paired-chain data. A further reported finding was that TCR beta sequences accurately predicted the HLA-A and HLA-B alleles for most subjects in the first cohort. Because the 87-base-pair reads could not distinguish some IMGT-functional V segments, including TRBV6-2 and TRBV6-3, those segments were excluded. Specific HLA alleles were associated with 15,000 to 20,000 TCR beta sequences at a false discovery rate of 0.05 in a later analysis. A later analysis reported that several top co-occurrence clusters appeared linked to parvovirus B19, influenza, CMV and Epstein-Barr virus. According to a later analysis, TCR association rates differed among HLA loci, with DRB1 alleles showing the most associated TCRs and HLA-C alleles showing the fewest. According to the authors, the approach could potentially be generalized to other disease states and immunological phenotypes. Most TCR sequences were seen in very few donors, while some public TCRs were found in many individuals. Linkage disequilibrium might explain the correlated functional status among segregating V segments, but an unknown experimental factor could not be ruled out. Because HLA typing was unavailable for some donors at each locus, only the typed subset was used in association tests. In a later analysis, HLA-associated TCR beta chains were found to be more clonally expanded and to have lower generation probabilities than equally common non-associated chains.

Library prep was done by the immunoSEQ multiplex PCR assay. For the multiplex PCR, a mixture combining 60 forward primers for TCR Vbeta segments and 13 reverse primers for TCR Jbeta segments was used. Amplification of the CDR3 region of rearranged TCR beta genes was performed with a multiplex PCR assay on genomic DNA. Amplified TCR beta libraries were sequenced as 87-base-pair reads on the Illumina HiSeq System. The paper's processing steps were these. In a later analysis, some 80 million unique TCR beta chains were counted across the roughly 610 repertoires, and roughly 11 million of these chains were shared by at least two donors. To remove PCR and sequencing errors, raw reads were error-corrected and collapsed into unique sequences using a nearest-neighbor algorithm that merged closely related sequences. V, D and J gene segments were assigned by aligning CDR3 sequences to IMGT reference sequences. Each retained sequence needed at least a six-nucleotide match to both a V gene segment and a J gene segment. A rearrangement was called productive if the CDR3 had no stop codons and remained in frame with V and J, and every other rearrangement was called non-productive. Following IMGT convention, CDR3 was defined as the stretch from the second conserved V-encoded cysteine up to the conserved J-encoded phenylalanine. In an earlier analysis of 587 of the donors, sequences lacking an unambiguous match to a single V gene segment were excluded. In an earlier analysis of approximately 500 of the donors, a V segment was called functional when productive rearrangements were above 56.7%, and segregating when the standard deviation between donors exceeded 5%. A statistical classification framework was developed to diagnose cytomegalovirus status using the catalog of TCR beta chain sequences. In a later analysis, V and J genes were assigned by comparing TCR nucleotide sequences against IMGT/GENE-DB human TR gene sequences. The TCRdist pipeline was used in a later analysis to assign CDR3 sequences and most-parsimonious VDJ recombination scenarios. In a later analysis, every TCR beta chain was defined by the combination of its CDR3 amino acid sequence and its V-gene family, and reads without a unique V-gene family were dropped. As a way to deal with suspected cross-contamination and a sequencing artifact, a later analysis dropped nearly 600 nucleotide sequences that were highly shared and had low generation probability. A later analysis calculated a clonal expansion index for each public chain from normalized within-repertoire ranks of inferred template counts. In a later analysis, generation probabilities were computed using a VDJ recombination model fitted to out-of-frame rearrangements, and the results were checked against IGoR. In a later analysis, TCR-TCR, TCR-HLA and TCR-CMV co-occurrence was scored with hypergeometric tests, and a repertoire-size bias correction was applied to TCR pairs. In a later analysis, false discovery rates were estimated by permuting HLA or CMV assignments 20 times. In a later analysis, co-occurring TCRs were grouped using DBSCAN, with TCRdist sequence similarity added in when clustering inside HLA-allele-positive subsets. Repertoires with fewer than 30,000 or more than 120,000 public chains, plus five repertoires with anomalous nucleotide sharing, were excluded from co-occurrence clustering. Here the immuneACCESS table is served through TCRdb, limited to in-frame sequences with V and J called. Missing clones are a known gap in these copies; in checked studies unresolved V genes cover under half, and the rest lacks a known reason. Clone size and the V and J calls come from that table; the DNA yielded D and trimming. Here the sample has some 150,000 clones; 80% occur a single time. Clones ranked in the top ten supply about 4.3% of the sample.

The cohort comprised approximately 700 healthy bone marrow donors. At the time of sampling, all cohort members were nominally healthy, though unrecorded immune exposures were likely present. The donor was CMV seronegative and belonged to the group of 350 or so seronegative cohort members. Every donor gave a peripheral blood sample, and the peripheral blood mononuclear cells from that sample were used for TCR beta sequencing. The Qiagen DNeasy Blood Extraction Kit was used to extract genomic DNA from the blood cell samples. The chain is made from TRBV29-1 and TRBJ1-4; matching of 6 bases hints at TRBD1 as the D gene. The sample comprised PBMCs. This clonotype was sampled from a man between 25 and 39 years old in good health and CMV-seronegative. For the CDR3, the sequence is CSVGGGSNEKLFF. The DNA sequence is TGCAGCGTTGGTGGGGGCTCCAATGAAAAACTGTTTTTT.